This T cell receptor (beta chain) was obtained from a study of vaccination effects on CD4 cells after COVID-19. Per germline, CDR1 WSHSY and CDR2 SAAADI. The junction had 8 bases not matched to a gene; V was cut back by 3 bases and J by 6 bases. The CDR3 contains 15 residues. Sequencing used immunoSEQ multiplex PCR; TCRdb keeps in-frame clones, though not all of them. The sample holds 67,000 or so clones; about 80% are singletons and the top ten take more than 1%. Details on this clone: Its specificity is not known.

Using viral peptide pools, the ViraFEST assay grew out antigen-specific CD4+ T cells prior to sequencing. Once cultured for approximately 10 days, the cells underwent separation to obtain CD4+ T cells. All participants had two doses of either the BNT162b2 or mRNA-1273 vaccine. This clonotype was sampled from a human donor who received a COVID-19 vaccine. V usage is TRBV10-2 and J usage is TRBJ1-1; TRBD1 matches 9 bases. This specimen consisted of CD4+ T cells from PBMCs cultured with HCoV-229E spike peptides, obtained after COVID-19 vaccination. The CDR3 region is CASSDRQGESAEAFF. The CDR3 coding sequence is TGCGCCAGCAGTGACCGACAGGGGGAGAGCGCTGAAGCTTTCTTT.